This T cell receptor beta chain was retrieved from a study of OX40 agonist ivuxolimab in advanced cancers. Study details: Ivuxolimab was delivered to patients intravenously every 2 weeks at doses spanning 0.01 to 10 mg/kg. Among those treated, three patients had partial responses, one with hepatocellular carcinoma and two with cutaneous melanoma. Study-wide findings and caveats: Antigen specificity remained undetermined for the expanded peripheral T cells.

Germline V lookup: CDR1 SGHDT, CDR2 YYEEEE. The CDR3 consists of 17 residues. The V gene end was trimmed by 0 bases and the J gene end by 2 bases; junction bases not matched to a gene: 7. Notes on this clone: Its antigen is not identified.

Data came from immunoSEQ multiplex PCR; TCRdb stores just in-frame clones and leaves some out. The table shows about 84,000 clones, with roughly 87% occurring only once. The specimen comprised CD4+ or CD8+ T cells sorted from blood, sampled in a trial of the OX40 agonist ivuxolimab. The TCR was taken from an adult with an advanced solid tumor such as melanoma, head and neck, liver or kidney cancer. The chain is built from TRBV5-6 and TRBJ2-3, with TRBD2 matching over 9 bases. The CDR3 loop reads CASSLVSGGLITDTQYF. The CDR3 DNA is TGTGCCAGCAGCTTGGTCAGCGGGGGGCTAATCACAGATACGCAGTATTTT.